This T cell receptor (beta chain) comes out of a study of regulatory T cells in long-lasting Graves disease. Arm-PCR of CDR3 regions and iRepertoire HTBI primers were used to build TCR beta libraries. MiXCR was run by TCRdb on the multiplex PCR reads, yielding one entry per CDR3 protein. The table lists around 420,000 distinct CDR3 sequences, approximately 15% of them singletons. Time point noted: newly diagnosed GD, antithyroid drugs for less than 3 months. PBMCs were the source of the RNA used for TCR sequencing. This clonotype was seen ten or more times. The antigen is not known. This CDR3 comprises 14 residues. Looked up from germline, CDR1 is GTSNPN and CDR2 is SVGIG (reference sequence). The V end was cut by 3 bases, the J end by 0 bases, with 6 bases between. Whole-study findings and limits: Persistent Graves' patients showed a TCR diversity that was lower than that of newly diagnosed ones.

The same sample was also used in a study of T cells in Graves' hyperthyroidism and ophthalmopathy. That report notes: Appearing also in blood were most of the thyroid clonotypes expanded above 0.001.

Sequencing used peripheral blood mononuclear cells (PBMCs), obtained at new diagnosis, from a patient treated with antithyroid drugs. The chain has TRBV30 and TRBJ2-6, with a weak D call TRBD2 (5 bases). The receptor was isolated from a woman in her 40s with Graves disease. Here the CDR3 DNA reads TGTGCCTGGAGCGGGAACTCTGGGGCCAACGTCCTGACTTTC. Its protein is CAWSGNSGANVLTF. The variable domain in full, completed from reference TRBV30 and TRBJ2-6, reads SQTIHQWPATLVQPVGSPLSLECTVEGTSNPNLYWYRQAAGRGLQLLFYSVGIGQISSEVPQNLSASRPQDRQFILSSKKLLLSDSGFYLCAWSGNSGANVLTFGAGSRLTVL.